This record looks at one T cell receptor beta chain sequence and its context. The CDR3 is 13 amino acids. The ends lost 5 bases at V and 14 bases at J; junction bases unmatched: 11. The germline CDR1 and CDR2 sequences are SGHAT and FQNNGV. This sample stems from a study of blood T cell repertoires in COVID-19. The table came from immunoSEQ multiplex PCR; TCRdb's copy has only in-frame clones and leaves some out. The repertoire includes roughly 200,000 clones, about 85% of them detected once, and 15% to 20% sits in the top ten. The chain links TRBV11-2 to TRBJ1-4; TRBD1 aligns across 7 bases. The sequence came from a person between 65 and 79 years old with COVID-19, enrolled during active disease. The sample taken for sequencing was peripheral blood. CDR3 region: CASSAPSGGRLFF. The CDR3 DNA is TGTGCCAGCAGCGCTCCATCAGGGGGACGCCTGTTTTTT.